This passage covers 30 T cell receptor beta chains from one sample sequenced in a study of CD8 T cells in Susac syndrome. The RNA, about 0.5 to 1 ug, was put through reverse transcription using random hexamers. TCRdb reprocessed the immunoSEQ multiplex PCR reads via MiXCR and lists one record per CDR3 protein. Of about 140,000 distinct CDR3 sequences in the sample, just under 95% were seen once. Sample: CD8+ T cells from PBMCs. These receptors originate from a human donor with Susac syndrome.

The chain employs TRBV19 and TRBJ1-5; no clear D gene. The CDR3 runs to 12 residues. The V gene lost 7 bases and the J gene lost 11 bases, with 15 bases spanning the gap. CDR1 is LNHDA, CDR2 SQIVND, per germline (reference sequence). The CDR3 protein is CASMLLGEAQHF. CDR3 DNA sequence: TGTGCCAGTATGCTACTCGGTGAGGCCCAGCATTTT.

The V and J genes are TRBV14 and TRBJ2-7, with 8 nucleotides matching TRBD1. The CDR3 sequence is 13 residues long. The V segment lost 3 bases and the J segment 5 bases; nucleotides outside the gene matches: 3. The V gene's germline CDR1 is SGHDN and CDR2 FVKESK. CDR3 nucleotides: TGTGCCAGCAGCCAGACAGGGGTCAACGAGCAGTACTTC. Amino acid sequence: CASSQTGVNEQYF. The whole variable domain, remainder taken from reference TRBV14 and TRBJ2-7, is EAGVTQFPSHSVIEKGQTVTLRCDPISGHDNLYWYRRVMGKEIKFLLHFVKESKQDESGMPNNRFLAERTGGTYSTLKVQPAELEDSGVYFCASSQTGVNEQYFGPGTRLTVT.

This clonotype was seen only once. The gene calls are TRBV5-6 and TRBJ2-1; no firm D call. This CDR3 has 13 amino acids. The ends were cut back, 7 bases at V and 10 bases at J, with 18 bases in the middle. Germline CDR1 and CDR2: SGHDT and YYEEEE. CDR3 nucleotides: TGTGCCAGCCAAAAAGAGGAAAGAATCGAGCAGTTCTTC. This codes for CASQKEERIEQFF. Full variable domain (missing parts from reference TRBV5-6 and TRBJ2-1): DAGVTQSPTHLIKTRGQQVTLRCSPKSGHDTVSWYQQALGQGPQFIFQYYEEEERQRGNFPDRFSGHQFPNYSSELNVNALLLGDSALYLCASQKEERIEQFFGPGTRLTVL.

This chain uses TRBV13 with TRBJ2-7; TRBD2 aligns across 12 bases. The CDR3 has 18 amino acids. Looked up from germline, CDR1 is PRHDT and CDR2 is FYEKMQ (reference sequence). Trimming at V came to 5 bases and at J to 2 bases, leaving 13 bases not matched to a gene. The CDR3: CASSPLTSGSPGPYEQYF. The DNA for the CDR3 is TGTGCCAGCAGCCCACTGACTAGCGGGAGCCCGGGGCCCTACGAGCAGTACTTC. The full variable domain, its missing parts supplied by reference TRBV13 and TRBJ2-7, is AAGVIQSPRHLIKEKRETATLKCYPIPRHDTVYWYQQGPGQDPQFLISFYEKMQSDKGSIPDRFSAQQFSDYHSELNMSSLELGDSALYFCASSPLTSGSPGPYEQYFGPGTRLTVT.

The chain combines TRBV20-1 with TRBJ1-4, with TRBD1 matching 8 bases. Looked up from germline, CDR1 is DFQATT and CDR2 is SNEGSKA (reference sequence). The CDR3 contains 14 residues. V gave up 4 bases and J gave up 7 bases; unmatched junction bases: 8. The CDR3 reads CSATEQGVVEKLFF. The CDR3 nucleotides read TGCAGTGCTACGGAACAGGGGGTTGTTGAAAAACTGTTTTTT.

V is TRBV4-2 and J is TRBJ2-1; the D is unclear. The V end was cut by 1 base, the J end by 0 bases, with 10 bases between. The germline CDR1 and CDR2 sequences are LGHNA and YNFKEQ. This CDR3 spans 16 amino acids. The CDR3 loop is CASSQGLVSSYNEQFF. In nucleotides, the CDR3 is TGTGCCAGCAGCCAAGGTCTAGTGTCCTCCTACAATGAGCAGTTCTTC.

V and J are TRBV20-1 and TRBJ1-1; D ambiguous. V was shortened by 6 bases and J by 3 bases, with 17 bases between the two germline ends. There are 14 residues in the CDR3. The germline V gene encodes CDR1 DFQATT and CDR2 SNEGSKA (reference sequence). CDR3 amino acids: CSAPVGQSYTEAFF. CDR3 DNA: TGCAGTGCCCCGGTAGGGCAGTCATACACTGAAGCTTTCTTT.

V and J are TRBV10-3 and TRBJ2-7, with D perhaps assigned TRBD1 or TRBD2 (5 bases each). Germline assignment: CDR1 ENHRY and CDR2 SYGVKD. V dropped 8 bases and J dropped 2 bases, with 13 bases sitting between them. The CDR3 loop spans 13 amino acids. CDR3 sequence (DNA): TGTGCCATCGCCGGGACGGAACCCTACGAGCAGTACTTC. Amino acids: CAIAGTEPYEQYF.

The chain has TRBV7-6 and TRBJ2-7; D unresolved. The CDR3 loop spans 13 amino acids. The V gene lost 2 bases and the J gene lost 7 bases, with 12 bases spanning the gap. From germline, CDR1 is SGHVS and CDR2 FNYEAQ. CDR3: CASSLPGSREQYF. The CDR3 DNA sequence: TGTGCCAGCAGCTTACCTGGGTCTCGGGAGCAGTACTTC.

This rearrangement joins TRBV7-8 to TRBJ1-1, with D uncertain. V lost 1 base and J lost 6, with 15 bases in between. This CDR3 is built from 15 residues. Germline V gene data show CDR1 as SGHVS and CDR2 as FQNEAQ. CDR3 residues: CASSLVEGGIAEAFF. The CDR3 DNA sequence: TGTGCCAGCAGCTTAGTAGAGGGAGGGATAGCTGAAGCTTTCTTT.

This chain uses TRBV6-5 with TRBJ2-1, with D unresolved. The CDR3 spans 13 residues. Looked up from germline, CDR1 is MNHEY and CDR2 is SVGAGI. V lost 9 bases, J lost 3 bases, and 12 bases lay in between. The CDR3 bases are TGTGCCAGTACTAATGGCCTCTACAATGAGCAGTTCTTC. This translates into CASTNGLYNEQFF.

The chain joins TRBV20-1 to TRBJ2-2, with D possibly being TRBD2 (5 bases). Germline-derived CDR1 and CDR2 are DFQATT and SNEGSKA (reference sequence). Trimming left V 4 bases short and J 6 bases short, with 18 bases between. The CDR3 runs 15 residues. The CDR3 loop is CSATSSRSGAGELFF. The CDR3 DNA is TGCAGTGCTACCTCTTCGAGAAGCGGCGCCGGGGAGCTGTTTTTT.

CDR3 sequence reads: CASSRTGEAFF. For the CDR3, the DNA is TGTGCCAGCAGTAGGACTGGGGAAGCTTTCTTT. The gene calls are TRBV27 and TRBJ1-1; D is unclear. Trimming took 5 bases from V and 8 from J, leaving 9 bases between them. The CDR3 spans 11 residues. CDR1 is MNHEY, CDR2 SMNVEV, per germline (reference sequence).

This rearrangement joins TRBV27 to TRBJ1-2, with 7 positions matching TRBD1. Trimming took 5 bases from V and 5 from J; bases not matched to a gene: 11. This CDR3 has 15 amino acids. Germline CDR1 reads MNHEY; CDR2 reads SMNVEV (reference sequence). CDR3 loop: CASSPSTGLSYGYTF. The DNA of the CDR3 is TGTGCCAGCAGTCCCTCGACAGGGCTCTCTTATGGCTACACCTTC.

The genes are TRBV9 and TRBJ1-2; 7 nucleotides agree with TRBD1. The V gene end was trimmed by 6 bases and the J gene end by 4 bases; junction bases not matched to a gene: 15. There are 16 residues in the CDR3. Per the germline V gene, CDR1 is SGDLS and CDR2 is YYNGEE. The CDR3 coding sequence is TGTGCCAGCACCCACCCCCGGGGACAGAAGACCTATGGCTACACCTTC. Protein: CASTHPRGQKTYGYTF.

V is TRBV14 and J is TRBJ2-7; D gene ambiguous. There are 14 residues in the CDR3. V lost 2 bases and J lost 2, with 10 bases in between. CDR1 and CDR2 (germline): SGHDN, FVKESK. The DNA for the CDR3 is TGTGCCAGCAGCCAATGGGGAAAAGCCTACGAGCAGTACTTC. This gives the protein CASSQWGKAYEQYF.

The sample holds a few counts of this clonotype. This chain links TRBV29-1 with TRBJ2-7; a weak D match, TRBD1 (5 bases). Deletions cut 1 base from V and 1 base from J, with 8 bases between. The germline V gene has CDR1 SQVTM and CDR2 ANQGSEA. The CDR3 has 13 amino acids. This CDR3 is CSVEADRSYEQYF. CDR3 sequence (DNA): TGCAGCGTTGAAGCCGACAGATCCTACGAGCAGTACTTC.

This chain joins TRBV12-3 or TRBV12-4 and TRBJ2-5; 9 bases map to TRBD1. The CDR3 has 14 residues. Trimming removed 5 bases from V and 5 bases from J; junction bases left unmatched: 6. CDR3 sequence: CASSPGTGWETQYF. The CDR3 nucleotides read TGTGCCAGCAGTCCTGGGACAGGGTGGGAGACCCAGTACTTC.

The chain couples TRBV27 to TRBJ2-5, with D unclear. Per the germline V gene, CDR1 is MNHEY and CDR2 is SMNVEV (reference sequence). The CDR3 length is 11 residues. With 7 bases removed from V and 5 bases from J, the gap between germline ends came to 8 bases. The CDR3 DNA reads as TGTGCCAGCACTGGCGGCGAGACCCAGTACTTC. It yields the protein CASTGGETQYF.

This clonotype came up once. The chain is built from TRBV12-3 or TRBV12-4 and TRBJ2-1, with D perhaps given as TRBD1 or TRBD2 (5 bases each). This CDR3 has 13 residues. Trimming took 3 bases from V and 6 from J, leaving 9 bases between them. CDR3 in amino acids: CASSFDGGNEQFF. The CDR3 nucleotides read TGTGCCAGCAGTTTCGATGGGGGCAATGAGCAGTTCTTC.

The chain recombines TRBV29-1 with TRBJ2-5; D uncertain. V was shortened by 1 base and J by 0 bases, with 6 bases between the two germline ends. Germline loops: CDR1 SQVTM, CDR2 ANQGSEA. This CDR3 region has 13 residues. The CDR3 region is CSVEGDYQETQYF. Written as DNA, the CDR3 is TGCAGCGTTGAAGGCGACTACCAAGAGACCCAGTACTTC.

The chain joins TRBV11-2 to TRBJ2-1; 8 bases fit TRBD1. CDR1 and CDR2 (germline): SGHAT, FQNNGV. V lost 4 bases and J lost 5; bases outside the gene matches: 7. CDR3 length equals 15 residues. DNA of the CDR3: TGTGCCAGCAGCTCTAACAGGGGGAAGAACAATGAGCAGTTCTTC. Protein: CASSSNRGKNNEQFF.

This CDR3 is CASSQDPVGANYEQYF. The CDR3 nucleotides are TGCGCCAGCAGCCAAGACCCGGTCGGAGCCAACTACGAGCAGTACTTC. V is TRBV4-1 and J is TRBJ2-7, with no clear D. The CDR3 totals 16 residues. Germline assignment: CDR1 MGHRA and CDR2 YSYEKL. Trimming took 0 bases from V and 3 from J, leaving 15 bases between them.

The rearrangement links TRBV6-6 to TRBJ2-1; the match to TRBD1 covers 7 bases. V lost 4 bases and J lost 8; bases outside the gene matches: 8. Germline V CDR1 and CDR2: MNHNY, SVGAGI (reference sequence). The length of the CDR3 is 14 residues. The CDR3 region is CASSLGQSVDEQFF. The CDR3 DNA sequence: TGTGCCAGCAGTTTGGGACAGAGCGTTGATGAGCAGTTCTTC.

The chain carries TRBV7-8 and TRBJ2-7; perhaps D is TRBD1 or TRBD2 (6 bases each). Germline V gene sequence: CDR1 SGHVS, CDR2 FQNEAQ. With 1 base removed from V and 2 bases from J, the gap between germline ends came to 18 bases. The CDR3 loop spans 17 amino acids. The CDR3 sequence: CASSLDDRGPPPYEQYF. CDR3 DNA: TGTGCCAGCAGCTTAGATGATCGGGGGCCCCCACCCTACGAGCAGTACTTC.

The V gene is TRBV29-1, the J gene TRBJ2-7; D may match TRBD1 or TRBD2 (5 bases each). V lost 7 bases, J lost 2 bases, and 18 bases lay in between. The CDR3 loop spans 14 amino acids. CDR1 SQVTM and CDR2 ANQGSEA come from the germline V gene. For the CDR3, the DNA is TGCAGCGCTGGGGGAACAGAGTATACCTACGAGCAGTACTTC. It is translated as CSAGGTEYTYEQYF.

The V and J genes are TRBV4-1 and TRBJ2-4; 7 bases are a match to TRBD1. CDR3 size: 16 residues. The ends lost 5 bases at V and 8 bases at J; junction bases unmatched: 15. Germline CDR1 and CDR2: MGHRA and YSYEKL. CDR3 DNA sequence: TGCGCCAGCAGCGACGGCTCGGTAGGGGGCTGGGACATTCAGTACTTC. This translates into CASSDGSVGGWDIQYF.

The chain combines TRBV7-6 with TRBJ2-7, with 10 bases that match TRBD1. CDR3 length equals 15 residues. The V and J ends lost 4 bases and 1 base, in that order; junction bases with no gene match: 4. Looked up from germline, CDR1 is SGHVS and CDR2 is FNYEAQ. CDR3: CASSSGTGVSYEQYF. DNA for the CDR3: TGTGCCAGCAGCTCCGGGACAGGGGTTTCCTACGAGCAGTACTTC.

The V gene is TRBV2, the J gene TRBJ2-1, with D tentatively TRBD2 (6 bases). Germline-derived CDR1 and CDR2 are SNHLY and FYNNEI. This CDR3 contains 12 residues. Trimming left V 6 bases short and J 7 bases short, with 10 bases between. The CDR3 bases are TGTGCCAGCAGCGGGGGACGGAATGAGCAGTTCTTC. Protein product: CASSGGRNEQFF.

This clonotype has just one count. The genes are TRBV27 and TRBJ2-1; TRBD1 or TRBD2 may be the D gene (6 bases each). Looked up from germline, CDR1 is MNHEY and CDR2 is SMNVEV (reference sequence). Trimming took 5 bases from V and 9 from J, leaving 14 bases between them. This CDR3 has 13 amino acids. DNA for the CDR3: TGTGCCAGCAGTAGTGAAGGGGGGAGTGAGCAGTTCTTC. Translated, it gives CASSSEGGSEQFF.